Sequencing of this T cell receptor (beta chain) was carried out in a study of blood T cell repertoires in COVID-19. Study details: Some COVID-19 samples were acute and others convalescent; all came from the United States, Italy and Spain. T cells, B-cell-depleted T cells, or PBMCs supplied cDNA or gDNA.

In the original workflow: Amplifying reference gene primers gave estimates of nucleated cell counts. Here immunoSEQ multiplex PCR was the method, and the copy in TCRdb shows in-frame clones only, minus some. The V and J calls and clone size come from that table; D and trimming were worked out from the DNA. The table shows fewer than 300,000 clones, with 84% occurring only once. V lost 5 bases to trimming and J lost 7 bases, with 17 bases between them. The CDR3 extends over 15 amino acids. Looked up from germline, CDR1 is SGHNT and CDR2 is YENEEA. Sample: peripheral blood. This rearrangement joins TRBV11-3 to TRBJ2-2; a possible D gene is TRBD2 (5 bases). The clonotype was recovered from a human donor in a cohort sampled during active COVID-19. The CDR3 is CASSPPDSEGGELFF. CDR3 in DNA: TGTGCCAGCAGCCCCCCGGACTCTGAGGGCGGGGAGCTGTTTTTT.